The 11 T cell receptor beta chains below were found in one sample sequenced in a study of molecular identifiers for immune sequencing clone quantification. TCRdb reprocessed the PCR reads with MiXCR, giving one entry per CDR3 protein. The profile shows about 500,000 distinct CDR3 sequences, 25% of them singletons. Sequencing was done on a sample of naive CD8+ T cells from blood, with Jurkat cell RNA spiked in. Subset defined: FACS-sorted CD8+CD4-CCR7+CD45RA+ naive T cells. The receptors come from a human donor in good health. Some libraries in this study had Jurkat cell RNA spiked in.

This sequence joins TRBV18 and TRBJ2-7; D not resolved. V was cut by 0 bases and J by 2 bases, with 11 bases left in between. The CDR3 is 15 residues long. CDR1 is KGHSH and CDR2 is LQKENI in the germline V gene. The CDR3 DNA follows: TGTGCCAGCTCACCACCGATGGGAATCGCCTACGAGCAGTACTTC. This encodes CASSPPMGIAYEQYF.

The chain has TRBV30 and TRBJ1-5; maybe TRBD1 (5 bases). The CDR3 covers 13 residues. Germline V gene lookup returns CDR1 GTSNPN and CDR2 SVGIG (reference sequence). Trimming cost V 3 bases and J 7 bases, with 13 bases left between them. In nucleotides, the CDR3 is TGTGCCTGGAGGGCTGTAGGGACCCAGCCCCAGCATTTT. Translation gives CAWRAVGTQPQHF.

A few counts support this clonotype. This chain links TRBV9 with TRBJ2-7; tentatively, D is TRBD2 (6 bases). CDR1 SGDLS and CDR2 YYNGEE come from the germline V gene. V gave up 1 base and J gave up 0 bases, with 11 bases separating them. The CDR3 extends over 15 amino acids. The CDR3 region has the DNA TGTGCCAGCAGCGTAAATGCGGGAAGCTCCTACGAGCAGTACTTC. Protein: CASSVNAGSSYEQYF.

As regards this clonotype: At one end, the junction sequence differs from germline, possibly due to a read error. The J gene is TRBJ2-1, the V gene TRBV19; D ambiguous. Germline assignment: CDR1 LNHDA and CDR2 SQIVND (reference sequence). The CDR3 runs 18 residues. DNA of the CDR3: TGTGCCAGTAGTCCCTTGCCCACAACCTTTAGCTCCTACAATGAGCAGATCTTC. The encoded protein is CASSPLPTTFSSYNEQIF.

V is TRBV27 and J is TRBJ1-5, with TRBD1 matching over 9 bases. Germline CDR1 MNHEY, CDR2 SMNVEV (reference sequence). With V trimmed by 1 base and J by 9 bases, 4 bases remained unmatched. This CDR3 has 14 amino acids. The CDR3 sequence: CASSLYRGLWPQHF. The CDR3 nucleotides are TGTGCCAGCAGTTTATACAGGGGGCTATGGCCCCAGCATTTT.

The chain links TRBV9 to TRBJ2-7; maybe TRBD2 (7 bases). Germline V lookup: CDR1 SGDLS, CDR2 YYNGEE. Deletions cut 4 bases from V and 3 bases from J, with 23 bases between. The CDR3 sequence is 17 residues long. The CDR3: CASSPETGGGSFYEQYF. The CDR3 DNA sequence: TGTGCCAGCAGCCCGGAGACTGGGGGGGGCAGTTTCTACGAGCAGTACTTC.

CDR3 residues: CASSWTLPIGANVLTF. The CDR3 DNA is TGTGCCAGCAGTTGGACTCTCCCGATAGGGGCCAACGTCCTGACTTTC. This rearrangement joins TRBV27 to TRBJ2-6; weak D call: TRBD2 (5 bases). The germline gives CDR1 MNHEY, CDR2 SMNVEV (reference sequence). Trimming left V 4 bases short and J 4 bases short, with 14 bases between. The CDR3 sequence is 16 residues long.

The chain carries TRBV12-3 or TRBV12-4 and TRBJ2-3; 9 bases are a match to TRBD2. V was pared by 3 bases and J by 2 bases, with 12 bases of the junction left unmatched. This CDR3 region has 18 residues. CDR3 region: CASSLVIAGAQATDTQYF. Here the CDR3 DNA reads TGTGCCAGCAGTTTGGTGATAGCGGGAGCCCAGGCCACAGATACGCAGTATTTT.

This clonotype was seen more than once but under ten times. The chain has TRBV10-3 and TRBJ1-5; TRBD1 matches 8 bases. The germline gives CDR1 ENHRY, CDR2 SYGVKD. This CDR3 region has 15 residues. With 5 bases clipped from V and 7 bases from J, the junction kept 10 bases outside the gene matches. CDR3 nucleotide sequence: TGTGCCATCAGTTCGGACAGGGAGTTTGACCAGCCCCAGCATTTT. Its protein product is CAISSDREFDQPQHF.

This clonotype has more than one count but fewer than ten. The rearrangement links TRBV6-5 to TRBJ1-6; D is uncertain. Germline CDR1 and CDR2: MNHEY and SVGAGI. CDR3 size: 16 residues. Trimming took off 5 bases at V and 7 bases at J, with 18 bases between the two ends. CDR3 sequence: CASSGWLGSENSPLHF. CDR3 DNA sequence: TGTGCCAGCAGTGGCTGGCTTGGGTCTGAGAATTCACCCCTCCACTTT.

At least ten counts were recorded for this clonotype. The chain uses TRBV9 and TRBJ2-6; TRBD1 aligns across 8 bases. Germline values: CDR1 SGDLS, CDR2 YYNGEE. The CDR3 covers 18 residues. V was pared by 3 bases and J by 0 bases, with 8 bases of the junction left unmatched. The CDR3 DNA reads as TGTGCCAGCAGCGATGACAGGGGCCCTACCTCTGGGGCCAACGTCCTGACTTTC. This sequence encodes CASSDDRGPTSGANVLTF.